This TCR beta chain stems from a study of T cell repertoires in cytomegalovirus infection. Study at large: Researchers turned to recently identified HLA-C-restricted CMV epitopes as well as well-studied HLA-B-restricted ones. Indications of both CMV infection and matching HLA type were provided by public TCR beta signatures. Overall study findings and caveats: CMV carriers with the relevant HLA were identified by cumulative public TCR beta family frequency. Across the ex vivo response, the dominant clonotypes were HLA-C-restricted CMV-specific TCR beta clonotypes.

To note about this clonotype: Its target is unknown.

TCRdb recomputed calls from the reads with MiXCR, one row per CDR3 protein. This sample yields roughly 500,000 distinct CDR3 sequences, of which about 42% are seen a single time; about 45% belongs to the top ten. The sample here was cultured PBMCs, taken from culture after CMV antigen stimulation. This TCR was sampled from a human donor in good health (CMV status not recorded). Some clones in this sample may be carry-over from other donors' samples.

In DNA, the CDR3 is TGTGCCAGCAGTTACGGAACGTGGGCAGATACGCAGTATTTT. Translated: CASSYGTWADTQYF. The chain couples TRBV6-2 or TRBV6-3 to TRBJ2-3; D is unresolved. The germline V gene encodes CDR1 MNHEY and CDR2 SVGEGT. The CDR3 length is 14 residues. V lost 2 bases, J lost 4 bases, and 10 bases lay in between.